This T cell receptor beta chain was profiled in a study of blood T cells in healthy people across ages. Germline V gene lookup returns CDR1 SGHRS and CDR2 YFSETQ. J lost 9 bases, V lost 1 base, and 5 bases had no gene match. There are 16 residues in the CDR3. With a J-beta primer mix and a sample-barcoded 5' primer, a second PCR ran 7 to 11 cycles. TCRdb re-analysed the 5' RACE reads in MiXCR, keeping a single row per CDR3 protein. The table has some 800,000 distinct CDR3 sequences, under 55% seen once. The sequencing input was blood. This TCR was recovered from a man between 60 and 75 years old in good health. This sequence joins TRBV5-1 and TRBJ2-1, with 15 positions matching TRBD2. Here the CDR3 DNA reads TGCGCCAGCAGCTTGTGGACTAGCGGGGGGGCCAGTGAGCAGTTCTTC. As protein: CASSLWTSGGASEQFF.